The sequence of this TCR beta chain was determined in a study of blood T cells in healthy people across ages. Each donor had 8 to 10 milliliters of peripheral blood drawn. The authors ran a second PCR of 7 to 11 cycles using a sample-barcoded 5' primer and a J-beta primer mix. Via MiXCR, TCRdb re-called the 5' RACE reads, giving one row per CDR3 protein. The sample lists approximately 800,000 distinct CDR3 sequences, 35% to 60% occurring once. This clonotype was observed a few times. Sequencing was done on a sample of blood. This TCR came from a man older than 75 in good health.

The CDR3 loop reads CASSFRRESSDGYTF. The CDR3 region has the DNA TGCGCCAGCAGCTTTCGGCGCGAGTCAAGTGATGGCTACACCTTC. V is TRBV5-1 and J is TRBJ1-2; no clear D. CDR3 length: 15 residues. CDR1 and CDR2 from the germline V gene are SGHRS and YFSETQ. V dropped 2 bases and J dropped 6 bases, with 17 bases sitting between them. Full variable domain (outside the CDR3, taken from reference TRBV5-1 and TRBJ1-2): KAGVTQTPRYLIKTRGQQVTLSCSPISGHRSVSWYQQTPGQGLQFLFEYFSETQRNKGNFPGRFSGRQFSNSRSEMNVSTLELGDSALYLCASSFRRESSDGYTFGSGTRLTVV.